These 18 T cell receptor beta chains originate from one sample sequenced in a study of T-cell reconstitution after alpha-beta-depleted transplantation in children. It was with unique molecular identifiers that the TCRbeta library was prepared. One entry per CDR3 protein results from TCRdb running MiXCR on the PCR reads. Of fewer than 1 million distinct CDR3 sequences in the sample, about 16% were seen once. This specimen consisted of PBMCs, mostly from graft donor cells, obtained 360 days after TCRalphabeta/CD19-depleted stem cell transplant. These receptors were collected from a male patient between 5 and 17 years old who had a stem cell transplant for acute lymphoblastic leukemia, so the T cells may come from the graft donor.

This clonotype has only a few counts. The CDR3 DNA reads TGTGCCAGCTCGTCAGGGCAACTACAGGGCGAGCAGTACTTC. It encodes CASSSGQLQGEQYF. V is TRBV18 and J is TRBJ2-7; D might be TRBD1 (6 bases). The V gene's germline CDR1 is KGHSH and CDR2 LQKENI. This CDR3 has 14 amino acids. Trimming removed 6 bases at V and 6 bases at J, with 18 bases between.

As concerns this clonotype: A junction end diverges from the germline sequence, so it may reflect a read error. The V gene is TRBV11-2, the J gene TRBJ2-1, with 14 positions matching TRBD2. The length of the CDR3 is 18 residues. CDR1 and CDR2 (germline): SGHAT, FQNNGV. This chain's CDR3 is CASSLRGIGTSGSSEQLF. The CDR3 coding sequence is TGTGCCAGCAGCTTAAGGGGCATCGGGACTAGCGGGAGCAGCGAGCAGTTATTC.

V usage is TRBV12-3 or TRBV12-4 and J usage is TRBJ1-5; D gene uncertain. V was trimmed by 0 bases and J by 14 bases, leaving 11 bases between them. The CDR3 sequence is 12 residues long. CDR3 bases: TGTGCCAGCAGTTTAGCGCTGGCCATCAAGCATTTT. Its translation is CASSLALAIKHF.

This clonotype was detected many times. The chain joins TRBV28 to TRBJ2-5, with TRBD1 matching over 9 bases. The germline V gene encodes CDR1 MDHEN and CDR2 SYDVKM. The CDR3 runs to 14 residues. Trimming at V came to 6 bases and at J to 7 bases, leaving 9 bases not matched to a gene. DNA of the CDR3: TGTGCCAGCAGCCGCACGAGACAGGGGGTGACCCAGTACTTC. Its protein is CASSRTRQGVTQYF.

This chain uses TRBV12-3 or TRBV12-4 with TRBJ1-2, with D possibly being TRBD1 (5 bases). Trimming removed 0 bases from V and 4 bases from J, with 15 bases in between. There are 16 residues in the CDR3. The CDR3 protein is CASSLALDLRGYGYTF. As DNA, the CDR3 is TGTGCCAGCAGTTTAGCCCTCGATCTGAGGGGCTATGGCTACACCTTC.

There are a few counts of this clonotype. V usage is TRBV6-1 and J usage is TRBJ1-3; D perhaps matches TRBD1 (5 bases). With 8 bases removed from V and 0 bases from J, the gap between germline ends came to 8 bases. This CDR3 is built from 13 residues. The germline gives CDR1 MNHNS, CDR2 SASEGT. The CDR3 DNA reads TGTGCCAGCCAGGGCCCCTCTGGAAACACCATATATTTT. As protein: CASQGPSGNTIYF.

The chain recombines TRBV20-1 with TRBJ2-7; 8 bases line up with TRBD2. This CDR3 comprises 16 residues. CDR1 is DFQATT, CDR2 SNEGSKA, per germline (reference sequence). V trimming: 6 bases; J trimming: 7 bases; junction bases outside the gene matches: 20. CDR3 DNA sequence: TGCAGTGCCGGGGGCTCTACTTCTCCACTAGCGGTTGAGCAGTACTTC. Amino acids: CSAGGSTSPLAVEQYF.

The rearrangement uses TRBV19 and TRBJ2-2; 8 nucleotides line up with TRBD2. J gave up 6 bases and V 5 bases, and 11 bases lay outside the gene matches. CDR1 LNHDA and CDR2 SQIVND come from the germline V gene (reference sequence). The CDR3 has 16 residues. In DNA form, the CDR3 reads TGTGCCAGTAGTCCCGGACTAGCAGGGGTCGCCGGGGAGCTGTTTTTT. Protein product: CASSPGLAGVAGELFF.

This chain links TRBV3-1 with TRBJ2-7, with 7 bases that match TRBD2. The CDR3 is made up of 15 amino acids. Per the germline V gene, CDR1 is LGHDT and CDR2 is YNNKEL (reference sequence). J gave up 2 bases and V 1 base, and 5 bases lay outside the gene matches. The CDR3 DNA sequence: TGTGCCAGCAGCCAAGCGGCTAGCGGAACCTACGAGCAGTACTTC. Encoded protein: CASSQAASGTYEQYF.

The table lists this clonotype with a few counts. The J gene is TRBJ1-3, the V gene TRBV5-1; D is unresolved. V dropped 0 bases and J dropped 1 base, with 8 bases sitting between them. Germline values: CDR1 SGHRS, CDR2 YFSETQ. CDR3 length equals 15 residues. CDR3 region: CASSLDRGSGNTIYF. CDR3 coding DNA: TGCGCCAGCAGCTTGGACCGGGGATCTGGAAACACCATATATTTT.

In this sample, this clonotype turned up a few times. In DNA form, the CDR3 reads TGCGCCAGCAGCTTGGGATCAGGCCATAACACCGGGGAGCTGTTTTTT. This sequence encodes CASSLGSGHNTGELFF. The chain is built from TRBV5-1 and TRBJ2-2; D is uncertain. The CDR3 is 16 residues long. V was shortened by 0 bases and J by 2 bases, with 11 bases between the two germline ends. Germline V gene lookup returns CDR1 SGHRS and CDR2 YFSETQ.

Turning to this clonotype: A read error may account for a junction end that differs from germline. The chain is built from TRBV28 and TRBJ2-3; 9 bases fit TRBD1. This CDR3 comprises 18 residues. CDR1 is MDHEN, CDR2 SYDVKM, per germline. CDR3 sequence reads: CASSLYPDRGAPTDTQYF. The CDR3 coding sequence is TGTGCCAGCAGTTTGTATCCAGACAGGGGGGCCCCCACAGACACGCAGTATTTT.

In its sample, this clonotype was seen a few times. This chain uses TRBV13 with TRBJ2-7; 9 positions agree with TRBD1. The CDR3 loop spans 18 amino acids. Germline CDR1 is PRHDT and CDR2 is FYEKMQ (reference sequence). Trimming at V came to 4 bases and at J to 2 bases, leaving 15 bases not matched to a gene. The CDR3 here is CASSSGRDAGTGPYEQYF. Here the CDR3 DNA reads TGTGCCAGCAGCTCAGGACGTGATGCCGGGACAGGGCCCTACGAGCAGTACTTC.

CDR3 loop: CASSLSDIIYEQYF. In nucleotides, the CDR3 is TGCGCCAGCAGCTTGTCGGACATTATATACGAGCAGTACTTC. The chain employs TRBV5-1 and TRBJ2-7, with a possible D match to TRBD1 (5 bases). Trimming took off 1 base at V and 4 bases at J, with 12 bases between the two ends. CDR1 is SGHRS and CDR2 is YFSETQ in the germline V gene. This CDR3 has 14 amino acids.

The CDR3 DNA reads as TGTGCCATCAGTGAGATGGGCCGGGTCGCCTACGAGCAGTACTTC. This translates into CAISEMGRVAYEQYF. The genes are TRBV10-3 and TRBJ2-7; D ambiguous. The germline V and J ends were trimmed by 2 bases and 2 bases, with 13 bases remaining between them. Per the germline V gene, CDR1 is ENHRY and CDR2 is SYGVKD. The CDR3 loop spans 15 amino acids.

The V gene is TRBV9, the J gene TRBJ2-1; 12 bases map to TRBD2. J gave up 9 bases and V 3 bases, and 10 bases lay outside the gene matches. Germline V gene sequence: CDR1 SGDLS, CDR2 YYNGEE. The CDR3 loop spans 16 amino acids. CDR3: CASSGKTSGSNGEQFF. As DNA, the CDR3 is TGTGCCAGCAGCGGGAAGACTAGCGGGAGTAATGGTGAGCAGTTCTTC.

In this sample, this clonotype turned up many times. In DNA, the CDR3 is TGTGCCAGCAGCCTCCTAGCGGCGGGCACCGGGGAGCTGTTTTTT. This gives the protein CASSLLAAGTGELFF. This sequence joins TRBV7-3 and TRBJ2-2; 7 positions match TRBD2. Trimming cost V 5 bases and J 4 bases; bases outside gene matches: 7. The CDR3 totals 15 residues. Germline V gene lookup returns CDR1 SGHTA and CDR2 FQGTGA. Full variable domain (outside the CDR3, taken from reference TRBV7-3 and TRBJ2-2): GAGVSQTPSNKVTEKGKYVELRCDPISGHTALYWYRQSLGQGPEFLIYFQGTGAADDSGLPNDRFFAVRPEGSVSTLKIQRTERGDSAVYLCASSLLAAGTGELFFGEGSRLTVL.

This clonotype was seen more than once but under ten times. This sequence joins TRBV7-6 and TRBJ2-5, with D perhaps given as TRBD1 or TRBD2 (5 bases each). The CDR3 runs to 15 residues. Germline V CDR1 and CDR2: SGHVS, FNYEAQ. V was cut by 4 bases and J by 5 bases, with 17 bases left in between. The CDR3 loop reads CASSWILGVEETQYF. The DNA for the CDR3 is TGTGCCAGCAGCTGGATCTTGGGGGTCGAGGAGACCCAGTACTTC.